This is a list of T cell receptor beta chains from one sample in a study of identifying expanded T cells in peripheral blood. Profiling relied on immunoSEQ multiplex PCR, and the TCRdb table lists in-frame clones only, not all of them. The sample holds about 85,000 clones, over 75% seen once. The sample was blood. These receptors were collected from a person aged 18 to 75 in good health. Both conserved end residues are trimmed from each CDR3. Each record gives: V gene, J gene, clone size, CDR3 protein. Some rows mark clone size as missing; the rest say once, few, many or name a class of expanded clone.

TRBV13	TRBJ2-3	NA	ASSRRTGGDTQY
TRBV4-1	TRBJ2-6	NA	ASSQDEYGFSGANVLT
TRBV2	TRBJ2-2	NA	ASIRTGRRDTGELF
TRBV6-6	TRBJ2-1	NA	ASSNKGNYNEQF
TRBV6-5	TRBJ1-1	few	ASSYSRDGGTEAF
TRBV27	TRBJ1-1	NA	ASSFRVGTEAF
TRBV30	TRBJ2-4	few	AWSWEGGLY
TRBV30	TRBJ2-7	NA	AWSGRVEQY
TRBV7-2	TRBJ2-5	once	ASSLGGTPAWGAQY
TRBV19	TRBJ2-2	NA	ASSIDRQGEDTNTGELF
TRBV7-2	TRBJ2-6	NA	ASSFRGTDNSGANVLT
TRBV5-1	TRBJ1-1	NA	ASGWGGANTEAF
TRBV5-1	TRBJ2-1	NA	ASSKNSGGNNEQF
TRBV10-3	TRBJ2-1	NA	AISESTSGGARNEQF
TRBV6-1	TRBJ2-7	NA	ASSRGYEQY
TRBV20-1	TRBJ1-2	NA	SARGGYGYT
TRBV9	TRBJ2-3	NA	ASSVTGGSTDTQY
TRBV28	TRBJ1-4	NA	ASSSRVYNEKLF
TRBV7-2	TRBJ1-1	NA	ASSPAYNGAF
TRBV25-1	TRBJ2-2	NA	ASSEGRRTGELF
TRBV6-6	TRBJ1-1	NA	ASSYSSSKAF
TRBV13	TRBJ2-7	few	ASSLRHISGILSYEQY
TRBV4-3	TRBJ2-7	NA	ASSRTFGLAAYEQY
TRBV10-3	TRBJ2-5	NA	AAAQNTGTQY
TRBV27	TRBJ1-5	NA	ASSLVGGYAQPQH
TRBV5-1	TRBJ1-1	NA	ASSLGSLNTEAF
TRBV2	TRBJ2-3	NA	ASSGTSTSTDTQY
TRBV28	TRBJ1-4	NA	ASSLVGHMEKLF
TRBV11-2	TRBJ2-6	NA	ASSSDRAGANVLT
TRBV2	TRBJ2-1	NA	ASLSGNFEQF
TRBV27	TRBJ2-2	NA	ASSQVGSGELF
TRBV7-6	TRBJ1-1	NA	ASSLGTGNTEAF
TRBV7-3	TRBJ1-1	NA	ASSPQGNTEAF
TRBV6-1	TRBJ1-1	NA	ASSDELRGNTEAF
TRBV7-9	TRBJ2-1	NA	ASSLSAGSSYNEQF
TRBV11-2	TRBJ2-7	NA	ASSLGLGSSYEQY
TRBV15	TRBJ1-5	NA	ATSRGGRNGDQPQH
TRBV6-1	TRBJ1-4	NA	ASSIPGRVNEKLF
TRBV6-1	TRBJ1-4	NA	ASSESVLGLF
TRBV5-6	TRBJ2-7	NA	ASSPVPDYEQY
TRBV27	TRBJ2-5	NA	ASGRVVGPQETQY
TRBV28	TRBJ2-2	NA	ASPDATGELF
TRBV29-1	TRBJ1-2	NA	STGGDLYGYT
TRBV27	TRBJ1-1	NA	ASSLEGRGSEAF
TRBV28	TRBJ1-2	NA	ASSSHPGQGDGYT